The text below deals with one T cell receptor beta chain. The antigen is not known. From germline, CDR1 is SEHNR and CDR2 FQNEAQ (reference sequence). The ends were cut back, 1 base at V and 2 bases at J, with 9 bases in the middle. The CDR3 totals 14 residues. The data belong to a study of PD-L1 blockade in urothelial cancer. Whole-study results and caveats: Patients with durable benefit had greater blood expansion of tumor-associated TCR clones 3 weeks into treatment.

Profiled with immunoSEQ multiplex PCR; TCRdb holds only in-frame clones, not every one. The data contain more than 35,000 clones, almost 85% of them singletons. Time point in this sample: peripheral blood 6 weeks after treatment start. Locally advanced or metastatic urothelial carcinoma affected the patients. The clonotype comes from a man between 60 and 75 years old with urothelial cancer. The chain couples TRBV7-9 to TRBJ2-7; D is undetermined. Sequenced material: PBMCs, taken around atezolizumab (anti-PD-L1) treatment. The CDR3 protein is CASSLGHRAYEQYF. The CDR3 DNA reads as TGTGCCAGCAGCTTAGGTCACAGAGCCTACGAGCAGTACTTC.